The present entry profiles one TCR beta chain with its context. Antigen: not known. The CDR3 totals 14 residues. Losses at the gene ends were 4 bases for V and 0 bases for J; bases not matched to a gene: 0. This sample is drawn from a study of T cell responses to AZD1222 COVID-19 vaccine. Study background: Some second doses came at about 4 weeks and others at about 12 weeks; these were pooled.

Sequencing used immunoSEQ multiplex PCR; TCRdb keeps in-frame clones, though not all of them. This sample has some 130,000 clones, with 70% to 90% found just once. The study's findings and limits: Mostly white British, mostly female donors; authors suggested clonal diversity may be underestimated.

This specimen was peripheral blood, taken on day 0 of AZD1222 vaccination. The clonotype comes from an adult in good health. The chain combines TRBV23-1 with TRBJ1-3, with 7 bases that match TRBD1. TRBV23-1 falls under the ORF class, with uncertain function. The CDR3, as DNA: TGCGCCAGCAGTCGGGACAGCTCTGGAAACACCATATATTTT. It encodes CASSRDSSGNTIYF.